This record concerns one TCR beta chain sequence. This may stem from a read error, because a much larger clone lies one nucleotide away. Trimming pared 5 bases from V and 3 bases from J, leaving 14 bases between. CDR1 is SGHRS, CDR2 YFSETQ, per germline. The CDR3 loop spans 14 amino acids. This sample's RNA came from whole unsorted tissue. More than 3 cm separated this lung sample from the edge of the tumor. A modified ARM-PCR protocol with three rounds of nested PCR amplified TCRbeta. In TCRdb, the multiplex PCR reads were re-called with MiXCR into one record per CDR3 protein. The table records around 80,000 distinct CDR3 sequences, approximately 78% of them present only once. The sample comes from a study of tumor and adjacent non-tumor tissue in lung cancer.

The chain joins TRBV5-1 to TRBJ1-2; possibly TRBD1 for D (5 bases). The sequence derives from a man in his sixties with non-small cell lung cancer. What was sequenced was distant non-tumor lung tissue. The CDR3 bases are TGCGCCAGCAGACGTGAGACAGCGGACTATGGCTACACCTTC. This gives the protein CASRRETADYGYTF.